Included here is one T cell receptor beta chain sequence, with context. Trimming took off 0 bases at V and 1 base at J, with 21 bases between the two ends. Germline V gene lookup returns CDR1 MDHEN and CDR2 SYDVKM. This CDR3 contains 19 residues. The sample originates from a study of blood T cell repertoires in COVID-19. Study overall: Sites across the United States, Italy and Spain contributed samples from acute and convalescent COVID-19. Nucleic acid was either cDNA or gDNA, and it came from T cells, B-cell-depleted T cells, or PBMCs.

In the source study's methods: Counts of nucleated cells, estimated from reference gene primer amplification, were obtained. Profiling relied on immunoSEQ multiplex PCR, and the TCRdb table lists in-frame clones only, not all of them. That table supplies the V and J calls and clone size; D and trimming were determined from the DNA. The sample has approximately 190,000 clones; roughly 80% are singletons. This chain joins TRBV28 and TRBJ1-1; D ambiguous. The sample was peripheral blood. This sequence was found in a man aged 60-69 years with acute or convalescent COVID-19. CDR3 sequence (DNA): TGTGCCAGCAGTTTATGGGGAAATATACAGCGCAGCGGGAACACTGAAGCTTTCTTT. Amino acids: CASSLWGNIQRSGNTEAFF. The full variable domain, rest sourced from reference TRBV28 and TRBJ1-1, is DVKVTQSSRYLVKRTGEKVFLECVQDMDHENMFWYRQDPGLGLRLIYFSYDVKMKEKGDIPEGYSVSREKKERFSLILESASTNQTSMYLCASSLWGNIQRSGNTEAFFGQGTRLTVV.